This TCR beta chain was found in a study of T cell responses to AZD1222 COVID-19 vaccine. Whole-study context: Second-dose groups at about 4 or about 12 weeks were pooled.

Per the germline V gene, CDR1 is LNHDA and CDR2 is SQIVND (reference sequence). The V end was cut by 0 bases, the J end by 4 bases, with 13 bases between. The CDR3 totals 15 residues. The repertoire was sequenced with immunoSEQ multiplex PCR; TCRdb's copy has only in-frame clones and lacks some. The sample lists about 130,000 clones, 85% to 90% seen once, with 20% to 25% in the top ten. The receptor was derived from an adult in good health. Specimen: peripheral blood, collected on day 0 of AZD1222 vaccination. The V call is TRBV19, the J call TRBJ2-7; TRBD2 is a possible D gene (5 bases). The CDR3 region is CASSIEGSAGYEQYF. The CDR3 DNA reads TGTGCCAGTAGTATAGAGGGGAGTGCTGGGTACGAGCAGTACTTC. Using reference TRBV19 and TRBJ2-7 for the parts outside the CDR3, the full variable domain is DGGITQSPKYLFRKEGQNVTLSCEQNLNHDAMYWYRQDPGQGLRLIYYSQIVNDFQKGDIAEGYSVSREKKESFPLTVTSAQKNPTAFYLCASSIEGSAGYEQYFGPGTRLTVT.